This T cell receptor beta chain originates from a study of tumor-infiltrating lymphocytes in primary liver carcinoma. Study information: Ages ranged from 30 to 69, with HCC or mixed HCC-cholangiocarcinoma.

Co-extraction of both nucleic acids (RNA and DNA) used roughly 18-34 mg of unsorted bulk tissue. For this clonotype: The antigen remains undetermined. One end of the junction varies from germline; a read error may be responsible.

The CDR3 spans 14 residues. Looked up from germline, CDR1 is SGHAT and CDR2 is FQNNGV. Findings of the study overall: Tumor top-250-clone fraction significantly exceeded that of blood (p = 0.039). A fraction of only about 7-25% of top clones appeared in all five tumor regions. The study found tumor-adjacent and tumor-blood pairs overlapped less than tumor region pairs.

Priming with a constant-region primer yielded TCR beta cDNA from about 510 ng total RNA. Libraries for TCR beta were built through three nested multiplex PCR rounds, which together made up a slightly modified ARM-PCR procedure. It was with TRBV1-TRBV30 forward primers and a C-beta reverse primer that the first two PCR rounds were run, at about 9 cycles each. Via MiXCR, TCRdb re-called the multiplex PCR reads, giving one row per CDR3 protein. Counted here are tens of thousands of distinct CDR3 sequences, 70% to 85% occurring once; the ten biggest clones make up around 25%. The V call is TRBV11-2, the J call TRBJ2-3; D is perhaps TRBD1 (6 bases). The source is a man aged 35 to 55 with primary liver carcinoma and hepatitis B virus infection. Sequenced: liver tumor tissue from sampling region 2. Described subset: tumor region T2, inferior pole. CDR3 coding DNA: TGTGCCAGCAGTTTACCCAGGGGATCAGATTCGCAGTATTTT. It is translated as CASSLPRGSDSQYF.